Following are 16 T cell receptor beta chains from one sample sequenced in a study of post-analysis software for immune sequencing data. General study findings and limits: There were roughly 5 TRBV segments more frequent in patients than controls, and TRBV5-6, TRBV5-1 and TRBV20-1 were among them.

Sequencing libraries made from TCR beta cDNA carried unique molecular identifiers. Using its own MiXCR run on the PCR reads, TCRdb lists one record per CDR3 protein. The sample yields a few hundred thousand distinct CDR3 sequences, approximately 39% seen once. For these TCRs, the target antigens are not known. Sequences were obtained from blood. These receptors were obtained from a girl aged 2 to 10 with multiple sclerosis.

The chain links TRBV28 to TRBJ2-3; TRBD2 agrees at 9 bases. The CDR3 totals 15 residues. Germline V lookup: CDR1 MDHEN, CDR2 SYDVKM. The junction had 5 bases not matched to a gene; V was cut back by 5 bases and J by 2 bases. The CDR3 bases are TGTGCCAGCAGTCCCTCTAGCGGGAACACAGATACGCAGTATTTT. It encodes CASSPSSGNTDTQYF. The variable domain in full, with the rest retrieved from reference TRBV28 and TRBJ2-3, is DVKVTQSSRYLVKRTGEKVFLECVQDMDHENMFWYRQDPGLGLRLIYFSYDVKMKEKGDIPEGYSVSREKKERFSLILESASTNQTSMYLCASSPSSGNTDTQYFGPGTRLTVL.

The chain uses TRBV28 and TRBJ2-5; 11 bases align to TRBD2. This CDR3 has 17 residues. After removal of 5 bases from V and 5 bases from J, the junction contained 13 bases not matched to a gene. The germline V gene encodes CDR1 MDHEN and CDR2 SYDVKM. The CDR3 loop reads CASSPGLAVLGGETQYF. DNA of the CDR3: TGTGCCAGCAGTCCGGGACTAGCGGTCCTAGGGGGGGAGACCCAGTACTTC.

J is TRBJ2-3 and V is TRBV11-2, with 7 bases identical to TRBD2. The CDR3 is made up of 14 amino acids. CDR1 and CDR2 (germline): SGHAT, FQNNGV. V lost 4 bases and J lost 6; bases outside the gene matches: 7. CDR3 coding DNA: TGTGCCAGCAGCTCGGTGGGAGGGACGGATACGCAGTATTTT. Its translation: CASSSVGGTDTQYF.

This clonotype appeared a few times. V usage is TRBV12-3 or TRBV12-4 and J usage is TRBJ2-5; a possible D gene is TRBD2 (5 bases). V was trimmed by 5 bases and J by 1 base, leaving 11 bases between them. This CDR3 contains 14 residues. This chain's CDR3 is CASSKLGSQETQYF. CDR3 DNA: TGTGCCAGCAGTAAACTAGGGAGCCAAGAGACCCAGTACTTC.

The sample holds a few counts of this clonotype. The CDR3 coding sequence is TGTGCCAGCAAGAATGACAGGGGAGTAATAGATACGCAGTATTTT. Amino acids: CASKNDRGVIDTQYF. This chain links TRBV6-5 with TRBJ2-3; 8 bases are a match to TRBD1. The CDR3 sequence is 15 residues long. The trim removed 7 bases at V and 5 bases at J, leaving 11 bases unmatched. The germline V gene has CDR1 MNHEY and CDR2 SVGAGI.

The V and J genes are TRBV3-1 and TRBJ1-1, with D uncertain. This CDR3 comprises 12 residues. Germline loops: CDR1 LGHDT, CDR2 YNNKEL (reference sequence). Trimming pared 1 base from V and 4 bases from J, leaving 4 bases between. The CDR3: CASSQARTEAFF. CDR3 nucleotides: TGTGCCAGCAGCCAAGCGCGCACTGAAGCTTTCTTT.

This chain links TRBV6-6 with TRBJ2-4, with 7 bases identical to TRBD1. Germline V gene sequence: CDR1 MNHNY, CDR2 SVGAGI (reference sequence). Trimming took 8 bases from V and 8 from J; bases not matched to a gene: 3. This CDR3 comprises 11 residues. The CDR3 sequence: CASGQGDIQYF. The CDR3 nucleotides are TGTGCCAGCGGCCAGGGGGACATTCAGTACTTC.

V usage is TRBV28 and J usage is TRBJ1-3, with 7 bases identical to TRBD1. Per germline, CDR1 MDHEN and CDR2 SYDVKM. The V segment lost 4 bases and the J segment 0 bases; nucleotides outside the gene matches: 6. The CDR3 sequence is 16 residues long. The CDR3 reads CASSSQTGYSGNTIYF. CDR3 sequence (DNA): TGTGCCAGCAGTTCCCAGACAGGGTACTCTGGAAACACCATATATTTT.

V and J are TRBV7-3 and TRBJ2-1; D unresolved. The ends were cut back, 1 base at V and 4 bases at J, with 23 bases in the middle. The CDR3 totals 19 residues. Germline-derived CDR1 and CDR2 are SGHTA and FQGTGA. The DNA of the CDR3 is TGTGCCAGCAGCTTAAGGGCAGGCAGTCCACGGATCGTTTACAATGAGCAGTTCTTC. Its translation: CASSLRAGSPRIVYNEQFF.

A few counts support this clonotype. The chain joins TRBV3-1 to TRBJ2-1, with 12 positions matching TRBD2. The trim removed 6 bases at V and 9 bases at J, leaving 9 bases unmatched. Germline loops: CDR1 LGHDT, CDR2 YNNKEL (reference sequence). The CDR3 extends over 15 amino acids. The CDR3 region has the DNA TGTGCCAGCAGACTCACTAGCGGGAGGCTTGGTGAGCAGTTCTTC. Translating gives CASRLTSGRLGEQFF.

The CDR3 DNA is TGTGCCAGCAGCACGGACAGACCCTACGAGCAGTACTTC. It is translated as CASSTDRPYEQYF. The chain has TRBV2 and TRBJ2-4, with D maybe TRBD1 (6 bases). The J call may be faulty, since TRBJ2-7 better matches the DNA end. The germline V gene encodes CDR1 SNHLY and CDR2 FYNNEI. The CDR3 extends over 13 amino acids.

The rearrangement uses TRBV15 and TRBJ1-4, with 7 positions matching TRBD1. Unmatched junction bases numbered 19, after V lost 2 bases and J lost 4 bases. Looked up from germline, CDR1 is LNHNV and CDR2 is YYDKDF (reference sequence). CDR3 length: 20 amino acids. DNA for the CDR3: TGTGCCACCAGCAGACCTGACGGCGCGGACAGGTATCGGATTAATGAAAAACTGTTTTTT. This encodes CATSRPDGADRYRINEKLFF.

CDR3: CASRPRTGINNEQFF. In DNA form, the CDR3 reads TGTGCCAGCAGACCCAGGACAGGGATAAACAATGAGCAGTTCTTC. The chain couples TRBV7-2 to TRBJ2-1, with 8 bases that match TRBD1. The ends lost 6 bases at V and 5 bases at J; junction bases unmatched: 9. The CDR3 is 15 residues long. In germline, CDR1 is SGHTA, CDR2 FQGNSA.

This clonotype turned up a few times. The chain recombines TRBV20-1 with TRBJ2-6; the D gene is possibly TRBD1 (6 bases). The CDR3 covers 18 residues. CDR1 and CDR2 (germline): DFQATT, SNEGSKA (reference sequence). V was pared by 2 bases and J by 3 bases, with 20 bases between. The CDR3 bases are TGCAGTGCTAGATTGCCCGGCAGGGCCAGGGGTGGGGCCAACGTCCTGACTTTC. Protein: CSARLPGRARGGANVLTF.

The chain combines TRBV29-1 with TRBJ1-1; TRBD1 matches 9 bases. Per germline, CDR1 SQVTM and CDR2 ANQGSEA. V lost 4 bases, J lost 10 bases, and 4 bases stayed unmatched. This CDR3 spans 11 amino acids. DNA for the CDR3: TGCAGCGTTGCACAGGGGGCTATAGCTTTCTTT. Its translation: CSVAQGAIAFF.

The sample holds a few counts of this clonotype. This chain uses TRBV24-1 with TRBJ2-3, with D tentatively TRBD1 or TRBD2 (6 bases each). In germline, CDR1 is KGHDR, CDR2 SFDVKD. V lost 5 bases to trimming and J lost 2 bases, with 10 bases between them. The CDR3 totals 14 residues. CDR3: CATSAGGPTDTQYF. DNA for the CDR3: TGTGCCACCAGTGCCGGGGGCCCCACAGATACGCAGTATTTT.